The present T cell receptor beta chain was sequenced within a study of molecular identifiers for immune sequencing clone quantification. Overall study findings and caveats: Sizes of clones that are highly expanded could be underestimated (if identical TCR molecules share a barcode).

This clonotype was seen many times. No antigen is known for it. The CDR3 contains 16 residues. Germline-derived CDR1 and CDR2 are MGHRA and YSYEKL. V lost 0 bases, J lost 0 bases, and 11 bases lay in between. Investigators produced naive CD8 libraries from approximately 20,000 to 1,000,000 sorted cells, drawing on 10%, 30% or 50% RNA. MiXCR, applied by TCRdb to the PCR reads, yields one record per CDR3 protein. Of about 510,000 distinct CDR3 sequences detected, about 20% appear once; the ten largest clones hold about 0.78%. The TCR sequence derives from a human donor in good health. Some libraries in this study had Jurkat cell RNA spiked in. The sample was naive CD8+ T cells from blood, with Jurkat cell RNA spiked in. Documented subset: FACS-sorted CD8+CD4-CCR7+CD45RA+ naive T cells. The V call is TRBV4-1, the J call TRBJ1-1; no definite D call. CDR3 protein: CASSQEVGTMNTEAFF. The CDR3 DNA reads TGCGCCAGCAGCCAAGAGGTTGGAACCATGAACACTGAAGCTTTCTTT.